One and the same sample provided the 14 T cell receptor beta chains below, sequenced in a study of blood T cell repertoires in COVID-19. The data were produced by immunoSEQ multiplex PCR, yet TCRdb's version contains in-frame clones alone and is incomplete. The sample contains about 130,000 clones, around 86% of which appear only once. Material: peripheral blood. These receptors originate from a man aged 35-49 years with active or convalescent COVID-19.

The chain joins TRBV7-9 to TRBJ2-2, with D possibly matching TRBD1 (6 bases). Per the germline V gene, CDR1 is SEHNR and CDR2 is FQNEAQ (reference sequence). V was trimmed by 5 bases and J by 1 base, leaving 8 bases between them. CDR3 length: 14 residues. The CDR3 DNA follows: TGTGCCAGCAGCGTGGGACAGAACACCGGGGAGCTGTTTTTT. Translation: CASSVGQNTGELFF.

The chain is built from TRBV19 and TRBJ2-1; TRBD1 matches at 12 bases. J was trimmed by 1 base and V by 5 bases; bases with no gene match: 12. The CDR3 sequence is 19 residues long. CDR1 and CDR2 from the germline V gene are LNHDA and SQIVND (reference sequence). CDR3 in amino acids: CASSYRGQGAINSYNEQFF. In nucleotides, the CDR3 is TGTGCCAGTAGTTATAGGGGACAGGGGGCGATTAATTCCTACAATGAGCAGTTCTTC.

The CDR3 DNA sequence: TGTGCCAGTAGTATAGGGCGGCTAGCGGGGGTTAATATCGGGGAGCTGTTTTTT. It codes for CASSIGRLAGVNIGELFF. V and J are TRBV19 and TRBJ2-2, with 10 bases identical to TRBD2. The CDR3 is 18 amino acids. Germline V gene lookup returns CDR1 LNHDA and CDR2 SQIVND (reference sequence). With V trimmed by 1 base and J by 7 bases, 12 bases remained unmatched. The full variable domain, in which reference TRBV19 and TRBJ2-2 provide the parts outside the CDR3, is DGGITQSPKYLFRKEGQNVTLSCEQNLNHDAMYWYRQDPGQGLRLIYYSQIVNDFQKGDIAEGYSVSREKKESFPLTVTSAQKNPTAFYLCASSIGRLAGVNIGELFFGEGSRLTVL.

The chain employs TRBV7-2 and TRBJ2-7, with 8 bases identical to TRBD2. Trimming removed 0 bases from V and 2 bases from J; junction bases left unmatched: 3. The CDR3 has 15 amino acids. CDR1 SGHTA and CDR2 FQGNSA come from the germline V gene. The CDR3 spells CASSLAHGGAYEQYF. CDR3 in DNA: TGTGCCAGCAGCTTAGCCCACGGGGGGGCCTACGAGCAGTACTTC. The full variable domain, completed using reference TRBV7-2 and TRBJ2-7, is GAGVSQSPSNKVTEKGKDVELRCDPISGHTALYWYRQSLGQGLEFLIYFQGNSAPDKSGLPSDRFSAERTGGSVSTLTIQRTQQEDSAVYLCASSLAHGGAYEQYFGPGTRLTVT.

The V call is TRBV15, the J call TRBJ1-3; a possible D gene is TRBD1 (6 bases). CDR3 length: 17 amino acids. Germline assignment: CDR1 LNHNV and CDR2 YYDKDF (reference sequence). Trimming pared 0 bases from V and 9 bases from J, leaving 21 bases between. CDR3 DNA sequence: TGTGCCACCAGCAGAGAACTGACAGGACAAGGTCGTAGCACCATATATTTT. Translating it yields CATSRELTGQGRSTIYF.

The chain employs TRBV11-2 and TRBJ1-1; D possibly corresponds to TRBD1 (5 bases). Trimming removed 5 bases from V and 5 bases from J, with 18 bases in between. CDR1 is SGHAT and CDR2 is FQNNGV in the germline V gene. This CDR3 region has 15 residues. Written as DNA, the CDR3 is TGTGCCAGCAGCCCGCGGGGGGATCGGCAGACTGAAGCTTTCTTT. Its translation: CASSPRGDRQTEAFF.

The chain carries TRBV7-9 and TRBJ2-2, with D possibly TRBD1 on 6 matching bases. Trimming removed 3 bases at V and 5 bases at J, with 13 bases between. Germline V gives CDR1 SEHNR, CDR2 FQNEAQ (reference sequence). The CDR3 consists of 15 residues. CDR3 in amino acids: CASSFGQIMTGELFF. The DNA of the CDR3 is TGTGCCAGCAGCTTTGGACAGATCATGACCGGGGAGCTGTTTTTT.

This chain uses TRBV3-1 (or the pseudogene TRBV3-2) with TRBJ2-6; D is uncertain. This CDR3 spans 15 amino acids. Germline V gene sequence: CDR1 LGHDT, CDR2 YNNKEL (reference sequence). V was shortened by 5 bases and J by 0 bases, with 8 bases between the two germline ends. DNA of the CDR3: TGTGCCAGCAGCGATCAGTGCTCTGGGGCCAACGTCCTGACTTTC. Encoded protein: CASSDQCSGANVLTF.

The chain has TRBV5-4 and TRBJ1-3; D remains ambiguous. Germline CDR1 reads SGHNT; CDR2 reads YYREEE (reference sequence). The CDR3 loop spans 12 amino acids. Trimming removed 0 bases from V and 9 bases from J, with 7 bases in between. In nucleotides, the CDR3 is TGTGCCAGCAGCTTGGGAGGTGGCACCATATATTTT. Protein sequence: CASSLGGGTIYF.

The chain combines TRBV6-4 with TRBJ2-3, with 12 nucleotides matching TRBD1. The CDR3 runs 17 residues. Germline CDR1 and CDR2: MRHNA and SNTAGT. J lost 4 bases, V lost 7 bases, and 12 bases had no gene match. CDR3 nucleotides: TGTGCCAGCAACCGGGACAGGGGGCCGAGTGTTGCAGATACGCAGTATTTT. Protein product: CASNRDRGPSVADTQYF.

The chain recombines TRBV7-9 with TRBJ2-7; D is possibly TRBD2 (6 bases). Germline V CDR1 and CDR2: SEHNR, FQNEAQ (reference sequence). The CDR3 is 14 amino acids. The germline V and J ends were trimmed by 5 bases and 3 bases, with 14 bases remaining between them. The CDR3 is CASSADRGNYEQYF. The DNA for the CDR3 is TGTGCCAGCAGCGCAGACCGGGGGAACTACGAGCAGTACTTC.

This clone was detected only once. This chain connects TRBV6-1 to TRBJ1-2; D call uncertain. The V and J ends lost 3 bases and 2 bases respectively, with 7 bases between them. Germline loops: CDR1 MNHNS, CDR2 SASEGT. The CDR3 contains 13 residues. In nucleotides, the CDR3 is TGTGCCAGCAGTGACCAGGCGAACTATGGCTACACCTTC. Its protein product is CASSDQANYGYTF.

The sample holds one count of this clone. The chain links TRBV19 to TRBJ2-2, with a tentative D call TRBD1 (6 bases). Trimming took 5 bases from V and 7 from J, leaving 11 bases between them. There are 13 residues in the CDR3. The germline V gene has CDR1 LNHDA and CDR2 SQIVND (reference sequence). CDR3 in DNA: TGTGCCAGTAGTGCCCGGACAGACGGGGAGCTGTTTTTT. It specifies CASSARTDGELFF.

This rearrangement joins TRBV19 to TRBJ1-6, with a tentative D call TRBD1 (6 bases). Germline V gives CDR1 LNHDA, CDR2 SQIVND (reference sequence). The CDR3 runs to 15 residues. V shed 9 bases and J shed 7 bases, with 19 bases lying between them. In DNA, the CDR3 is TGTGCCAGCAAACAGGGTCGGGACTACAATTCACCCCTCCACTTT. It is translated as CASKQGRDYNSPLHF.